This T cell receptor beta chain stems from a study of shared T cell receptors in the human thymus. In germline, CDR1 is MDHEN, CDR2 SYDVKM. V dropped 2 bases and J dropped 0; count of bases not matched to a gene: 16. The CDR3 runs to 21 residues. Libraries were prepared by immunoSEQ multiplex PCR; TCRdb keeps only in-frame clonotypes and omits some of them. The repertoire holds about 660,000 clones, with 70% to 90% as singletons. These data also featured in a second study, about human thymus T cells. That investigation notes: Thymic resections from corrective heart surgery supplied the tissue. Related research reported highly overlapping thymic repertoires among unrelated individuals.

The source is a boy in the first two years of life with a congenital heart defect. The sequenced material came from thymocytes. The chain employs TRBV28 and TRBJ2-3; 11 positions agree with TRBD2. CDR3 sequence reads: CASSLPRKCLAGGHSTDTQYF. The DNA for the CDR3 is TGTGCCAGCAGTTTACCGAGAAAGTGTCTAGCGGGAGGCCATAGCACAGATACGCAGTATTTT.